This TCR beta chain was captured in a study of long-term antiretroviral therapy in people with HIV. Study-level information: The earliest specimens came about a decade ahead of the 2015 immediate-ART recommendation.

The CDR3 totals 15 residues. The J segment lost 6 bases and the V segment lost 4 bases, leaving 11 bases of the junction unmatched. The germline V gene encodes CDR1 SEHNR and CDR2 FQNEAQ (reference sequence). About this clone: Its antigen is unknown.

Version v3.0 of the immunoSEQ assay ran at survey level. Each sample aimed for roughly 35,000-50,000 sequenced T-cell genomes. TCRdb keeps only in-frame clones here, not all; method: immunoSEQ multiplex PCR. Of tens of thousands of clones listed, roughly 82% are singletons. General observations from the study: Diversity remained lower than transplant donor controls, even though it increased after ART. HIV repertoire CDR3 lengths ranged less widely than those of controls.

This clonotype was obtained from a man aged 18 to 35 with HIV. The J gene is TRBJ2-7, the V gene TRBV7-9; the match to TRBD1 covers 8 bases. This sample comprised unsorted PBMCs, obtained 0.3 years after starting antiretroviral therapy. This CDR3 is CASSSLAGQGVEQYF. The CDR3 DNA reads TGTGCCAGCAGCTCCCTGGCAGGACAGGGTGTCGAGCAGTACTTC.